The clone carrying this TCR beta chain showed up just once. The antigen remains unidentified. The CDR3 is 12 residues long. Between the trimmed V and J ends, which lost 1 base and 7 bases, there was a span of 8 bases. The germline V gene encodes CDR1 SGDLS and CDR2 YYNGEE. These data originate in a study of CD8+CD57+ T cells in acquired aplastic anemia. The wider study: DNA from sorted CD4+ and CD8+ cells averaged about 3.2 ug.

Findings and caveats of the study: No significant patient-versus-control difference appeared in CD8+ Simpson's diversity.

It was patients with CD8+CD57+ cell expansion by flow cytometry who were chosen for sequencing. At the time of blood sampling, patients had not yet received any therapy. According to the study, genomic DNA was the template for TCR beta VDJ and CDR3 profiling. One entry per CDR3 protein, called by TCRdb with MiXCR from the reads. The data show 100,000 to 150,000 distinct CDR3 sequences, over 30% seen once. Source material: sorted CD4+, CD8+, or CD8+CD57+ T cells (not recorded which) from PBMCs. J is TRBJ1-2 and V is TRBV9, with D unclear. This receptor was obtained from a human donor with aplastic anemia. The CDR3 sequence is CASSVRKSGYTF. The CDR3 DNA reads TGTGCCAGCAGCGTAAGGAAGAGTGGCTACACCTTC.